The 16 T cell receptor beta chains below all came from one sample that was sequenced in a study of persistence of HIV-infected CD4 T cells. Antigens of these TCRs are unknown. The immunoSEQ assay was version 4, run in survey mode. Using immunoSEQ multiplex PCR, the repertoire was profiled, and TCRdb retains in-frame clones only, with some absent. Of about 46,000 clones listed, 85% to 90% were seen once; the top ten hold approximately 3.2%. Nonspecific anti-CD3/anti-CD28 bead stimulation represents the broad CD4+ T cell repertoire. Responding CD4+ T cells were sorted by upregulation of both CD40 ligand and CD69. Sequenced here: CD4+ T cells sorted from PBMCs after 18-hour stimulation, sampled from a patient who received antiretroviral therapy. These receptors were collected from an adult woman with HIV who was CMV-seropositive.

J is TRBJ2-7 and V is TRBV4-1; the match to TRBD2 covers 13 bases. The CDR3 covers 17 residues. V lost 2 bases to trimming and J lost 8 bases; unmatched junction nucleotides: 12. Germline V CDR1 and CDR2: MGHRA, YSYEKL. CDR3 nucleotides: TGCGCCAGCAGCCAAAGTGGGAAACAGACTAGCGGGGGGAAGCAGTACTTC. Translating it yields CASSQSGKQTSGGKQYF.

The chain joins TRBV19 to TRBJ1-2, with 8 nucleotides matching TRBD1. The CDR3 totals 13 residues. CDR1 is LNHDA and CDR2 is SQIVND in the germline V gene (reference sequence). The V gene end was trimmed by 4 bases and the J gene end by 5 bases; junction bases not matched to a gene: 3. CDR3 amino acids: CASSTTGEYGYTF. The CDR3 DNA reads as TGTGCCAGTAGTACGACAGGGGAGTATGGCTACACCTTC.

Note on this clone: The same CDR3 also results from other DNA sequences found in this sample. This chain joins TRBV5-4 and TRBJ2-1; possibly TRBD2 for D (7 bases). The V gene's germline CDR1 is SGHNT and CDR2 YYREEE (reference sequence). Trimming removed 0 bases from V and 1 base from J, with 11 bases in between. The CDR3 has 16 amino acids. The CDR3 protein is CASSLEGGGSYNEQFF. The CDR3 coding sequence is TGTGCCAGCAGCTTGGAAGGGGGAGGGTCCTACAATGAGCAGTTCTTC.

CDR3 sequence reads: CASSSYSDSLNTEAFF. The DNA of the CDR3 is TGCGCCAGCAGTTCCTACTCCGACAGCTTGAACACTGAAGCTTTCTTT. The gene calls are TRBV5-1 and TRBJ1-1; a possible D gene is TRBD1 (5 bases). Trimming stripped 5 bases from V and 0 bases from J, with 17 bases between. CDR3 size: 16 residues. Germline V gene lookup returns CDR1 SGHRS and CDR2 YFSETQ.

The rearrangement uses TRBV10-3 and TRBJ1-1; D not certain. CDR3 length equals 14 residues. Looked up from germline, CDR1 is ENHRY and CDR2 is SYGVKD. Trimming shortened V by 4 bases and J by 1 base, and 10 bases separated the two germline ends. The CDR3 here is CAISAFGKNTEAFF. In DNA form, the CDR3 reads TGTGCCATCAGTGCCTTCGGGAAGAACACTGAAGCTTTCTTT.

This clone was seen just once. The rearrangement joins TRBV1 to TRBJ2-2. TRBV1 is a documented pseudogene. The CDR3 runs to 19 residues. This chain's CDR3 is CTSSLKGAEGARRGGELFF. The DNA for the CDR3 is TGCACCAGCAGCCTTAAAGGGGCCGAAGGGGCCCGCCGGGGCGGGGAGCTGTTTTTT.

The rearrangement links TRBV18 to TRBJ2-2, with D perhaps matching TRBD1 or TRBD2 (6 bases each). Germline lookup yields CDR1 KGHSH and CDR2 LQKENI. Trimming cost V 3 bases and J 4 bases, with 12 bases left between them. The CDR3 contains 15 residues. The CDR3 is CASSPARGGTGELFF. The CDR3 DNA reads TGTGCCAGCTCACCTGCCAGGGGAGGCACCGGGGAGCTGTTTTTT.

This clone has only one observation. The rearrangement joins TRBV7-2 to TRBJ2-5, with TRBD1 identical over 7 bases. The germline CDR1 and CDR2 sequences are SGHTA and FQGNSA. Trimming removed 5 bases from V and 2 bases from J; junction bases left unmatched: 8. The CDR3 contains 15 residues. The CDR3 bases are TGTGCCAGCAGCAGGGGGCTGCCACCGCAAGAGACCCAGTACTTC. Its protein product is CASSRGLPPQETQYF.

This clone was picked up a small number of times. The chain has TRBV24-1 and TRBJ1-5; TRBD1 might be the D (6 bases). Trimming pared 4 bases from V and 5 bases from J, leaving 17 bases between. CDR1 and CDR2 (germline): KGHDR, SFDVKD. This CDR3 contains 16 residues. The CDR3 is CATSDGGSLRDQPQHF. CDR3 nucleotides: TGTGCCACCAGTGACGGGGGCTCCCTGAGAGATCAGCCCCAGCATTTT.

This chain links TRBV11-3 with TRBJ1-6; 7 positions match TRBD1. Looked up from germline, CDR1 is SGHNT and CDR2 is YENEEA. Unmatched junction bases numbered 3, after V lost 4 bases and J lost 6 bases. This CDR3 is 14 amino acids long. CDR3 sequence reads: CASSSTGVNSPLHF. The CDR3 DNA sequence: TGTGCCAGCAGCTCCACAGGGGTTAATTCACCCCTCCACTTT.

CDR3 sequence: CASSSLSGPSPLHF. The CDR3 bases are TGTGCCAGCAGCTCCCTCAGTGGTCCTTCACCCCTCCACTTT. This rearrangement joins TRBV7-2 to TRBJ1-6, with unresolved D. The CDR3 runs to 14 residues. The germline V and J ends were trimmed by 4 bases and 9 bases, with 13 bases remaining between them. The germline V gene has CDR1 SGHTA and CDR2 FQGNSA.

The chain has TRBV7-6 and TRBJ1-2, with D possibly being TRBD1 (6 bases). V lost 5 bases and J lost 3, with 13 bases in between. The CDR3 loop spans 14 amino acids. Per germline, CDR1 SGHVS and CDR2 FNYEAQ. Here the CDR3 reads CASSDTPGDYGYTF. Written as DNA, the CDR3 is TGTGCCAGCAGCGATACCCCAGGGGACTATGGCTACACCTTC.

The chain carries TRBV6-4 and TRBJ1-1; weak D call: TRBD1 (6 bases). Trimming stripped 6 bases from V and 0 bases from J, with 14 bases between. This CDR3 region has 15 residues. Per germline, CDR1 MRHNA and CDR2 SNTAGT. This chain's CDR3 is CASRPQGLMNTEAFF. The CDR3 DNA is TGTGCCAGCAGGCCACAGGGCCTCATGAACACTGAAGCTTTCTTT.

The J gene is TRBJ2-7, the V gene TRBV6-5; either TRBD1 or TRBD2 may fit D (5 bases each). Germline V gives CDR1 MNHEY, CDR2 SVGAGI. Trimming removed 6 bases from V and 4 bases from J, with 16 bases in between. This CDR3 is 14 amino acids long. The CDR3 coding sequence is TGTGCCAGCAGCGGAACCGGGTGGGGGTACGAGCAGTACTTC. Protein product: CASSGTGWGYEQYF.

The CDR3, as DNA: TGTGCCAGCAGCCACGACAGGGGGTATGGCTACACCTTC. Translated: CASSHDRGYGYTF. The chain joins TRBV5-6 to TRBJ1-2, with 9 bases lining up with TRBD1. Germline values: CDR1 SGHDT, CDR2 YYEEEE. Trimming took 4 bases from V and 5 from J; bases not matched to a gene: 3. The CDR3 has 13 residues.

The chain recombines TRBV4-3 with TRBJ2-7, with D perhaps matching TRBD2 (5 bases). This CDR3 has 13 amino acids. In germline, CDR1 is LGHNA, CDR2 YSLEER. Trimming left V 2 bases short and J 7 bases short, with 12 bases between. The CDR3 spells CASSQSLRGEQYF. The CDR3 DNA reads TGCGCCAGCAGCCAATCTCTCCGGGGAGAGCAGTACTTC.